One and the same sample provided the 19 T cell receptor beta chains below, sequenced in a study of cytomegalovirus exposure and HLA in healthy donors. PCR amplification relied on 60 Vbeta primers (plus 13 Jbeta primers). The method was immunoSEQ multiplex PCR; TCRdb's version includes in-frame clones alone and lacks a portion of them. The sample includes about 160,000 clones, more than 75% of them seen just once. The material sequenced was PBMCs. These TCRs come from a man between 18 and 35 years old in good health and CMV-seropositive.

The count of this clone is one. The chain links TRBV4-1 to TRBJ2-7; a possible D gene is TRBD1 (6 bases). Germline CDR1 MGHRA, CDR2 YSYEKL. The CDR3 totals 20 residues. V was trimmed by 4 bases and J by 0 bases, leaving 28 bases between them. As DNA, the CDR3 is TGCGCCAGCAGCCCCATCGGAACAGGGTTCGGTGCTCGTAGCTCCTACGAGCAGTACTTC. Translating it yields CASSPIGTGFGARSSYEQYF.

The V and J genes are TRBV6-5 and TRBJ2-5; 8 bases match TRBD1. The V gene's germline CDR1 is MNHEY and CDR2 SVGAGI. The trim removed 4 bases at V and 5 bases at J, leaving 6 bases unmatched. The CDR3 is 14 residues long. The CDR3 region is CASSSGQVGETQYF. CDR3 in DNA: TGTGCCAGCAGTTCGGGACAGGTCGGGGAGACCCAGTACTTC.

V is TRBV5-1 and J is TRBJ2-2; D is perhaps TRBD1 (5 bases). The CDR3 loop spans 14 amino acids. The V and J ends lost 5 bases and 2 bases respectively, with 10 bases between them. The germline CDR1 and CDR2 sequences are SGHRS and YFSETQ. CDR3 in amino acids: CASRGRGNTGELFF. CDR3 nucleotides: TGCGCCAGCAGGGGAAGGGGAAACACCGGGGAGCTGTTTTTT.

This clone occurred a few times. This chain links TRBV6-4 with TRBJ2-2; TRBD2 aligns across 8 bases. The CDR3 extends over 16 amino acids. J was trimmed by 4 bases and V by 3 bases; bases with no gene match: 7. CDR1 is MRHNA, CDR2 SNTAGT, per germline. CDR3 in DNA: TGTGCCAGCAGTGAAGGAGCGGGGGTGTCCACCGGGGAGCTGTTTTTT. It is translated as CASSEGAGVSTGELFF.

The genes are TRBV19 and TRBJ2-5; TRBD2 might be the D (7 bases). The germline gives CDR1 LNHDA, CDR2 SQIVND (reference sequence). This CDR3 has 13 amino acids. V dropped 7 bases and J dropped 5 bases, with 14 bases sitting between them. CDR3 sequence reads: CASNGGGAETQYF. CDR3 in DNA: TGTGCCAGTAACGGAGGGGGGGCCGAGACCCAGTACTTC.

The CDR3, as DNA: TGTGCCACTGACCAGAGAACAGACTATGGCTACACCTTC. As protein: CATDQRTDYGYTF. This chain uses TRBV2 with TRBJ1-2; D gene ambiguous. V was clipped by 10 bases and J by 3 bases, with 15 bases between them. Germline values: CDR1 SNHLY, CDR2 FYNNEI. This CDR3 is built from 13 residues.

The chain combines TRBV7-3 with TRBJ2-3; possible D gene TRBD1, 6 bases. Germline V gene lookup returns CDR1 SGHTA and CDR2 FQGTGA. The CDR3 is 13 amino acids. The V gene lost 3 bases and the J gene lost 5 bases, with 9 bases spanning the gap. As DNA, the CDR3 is TGTGCCAGCAGCTTTTCCAGGGGAGATACGCAGTATTTT. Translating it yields CASSFSRGDTQYF.

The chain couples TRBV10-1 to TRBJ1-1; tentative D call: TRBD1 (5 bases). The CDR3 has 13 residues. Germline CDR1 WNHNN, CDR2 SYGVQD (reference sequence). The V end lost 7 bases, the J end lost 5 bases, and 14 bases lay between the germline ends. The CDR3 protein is CASNRGGRTEAFF. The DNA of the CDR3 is TGCGCCAGCAATCGGGGGGGAAGGACTGAAGCTTTCTTT.

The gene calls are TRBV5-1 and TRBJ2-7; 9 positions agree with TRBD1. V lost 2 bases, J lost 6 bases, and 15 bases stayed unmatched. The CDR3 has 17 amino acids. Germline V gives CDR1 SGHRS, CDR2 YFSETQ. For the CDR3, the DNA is TGCGCCAGCAGCTTCATTACTCCCCCGGGACAGGGAGGCGAGCAGTACTTC. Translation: CASSFITPPGQGGEQYF.

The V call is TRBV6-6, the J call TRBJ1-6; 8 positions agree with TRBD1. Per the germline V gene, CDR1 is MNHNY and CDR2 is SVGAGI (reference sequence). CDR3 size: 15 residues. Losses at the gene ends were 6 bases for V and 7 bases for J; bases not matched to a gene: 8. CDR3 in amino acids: CASRLMTGENSPLHF. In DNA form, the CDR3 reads TGTGCCAGCAGATTGATGACAGGGGAAAATTCACCCCTCCACTTT.

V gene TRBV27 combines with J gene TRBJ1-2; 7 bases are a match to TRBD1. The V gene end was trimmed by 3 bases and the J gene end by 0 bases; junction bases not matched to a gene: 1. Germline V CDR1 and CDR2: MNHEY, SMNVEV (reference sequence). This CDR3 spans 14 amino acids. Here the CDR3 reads CASSFQGANYGYTF. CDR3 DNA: TGTGCCAGCAGTTTTCAGGGGGCTAACTATGGCTACACCTTC.

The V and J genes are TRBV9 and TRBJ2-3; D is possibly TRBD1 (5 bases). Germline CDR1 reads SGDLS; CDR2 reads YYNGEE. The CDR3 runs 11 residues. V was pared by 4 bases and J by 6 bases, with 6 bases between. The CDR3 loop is CASSPGDTQYF. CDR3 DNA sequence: TGTGCCAGCAGCCCAGGGGATACGCAGTATTTT.

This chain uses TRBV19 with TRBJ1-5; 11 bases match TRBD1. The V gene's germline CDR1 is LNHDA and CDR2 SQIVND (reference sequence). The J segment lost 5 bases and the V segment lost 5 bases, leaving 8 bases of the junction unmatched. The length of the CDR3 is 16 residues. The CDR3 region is CASSLLGQGADQPQHF. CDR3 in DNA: TGTGCCAGTAGTCTACTCGGACAGGGGGCCGATCAGCCCCAGCATTTT.

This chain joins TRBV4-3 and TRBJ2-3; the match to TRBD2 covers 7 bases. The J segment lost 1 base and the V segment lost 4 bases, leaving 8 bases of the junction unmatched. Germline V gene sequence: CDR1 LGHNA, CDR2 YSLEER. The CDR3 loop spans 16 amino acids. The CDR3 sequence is CASSLVSGDRTDTQYF. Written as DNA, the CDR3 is TGCGCCAGCAGCCTGGTGAGCGGGGACCGCACAGATACGCAGTATTTT.

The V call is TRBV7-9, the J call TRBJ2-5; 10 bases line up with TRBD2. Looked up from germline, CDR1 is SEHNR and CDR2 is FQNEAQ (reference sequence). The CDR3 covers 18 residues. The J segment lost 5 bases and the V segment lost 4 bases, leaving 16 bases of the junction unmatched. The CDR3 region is CASSSNFGAGGRGETQYF. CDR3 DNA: TGTGCCAGCAGCTCAAACTTTGGAGCGGGGGGGCGAGGTGAGACCCAGTACTTC.

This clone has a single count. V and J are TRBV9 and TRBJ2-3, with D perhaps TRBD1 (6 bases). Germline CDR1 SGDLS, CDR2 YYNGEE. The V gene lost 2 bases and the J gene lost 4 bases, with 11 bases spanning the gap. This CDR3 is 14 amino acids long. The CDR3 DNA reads TGTGCCAGCAGCGTTCAGTCAGGGGCAGATACGCAGTATTTT. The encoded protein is CASSVQSGADTQYF.

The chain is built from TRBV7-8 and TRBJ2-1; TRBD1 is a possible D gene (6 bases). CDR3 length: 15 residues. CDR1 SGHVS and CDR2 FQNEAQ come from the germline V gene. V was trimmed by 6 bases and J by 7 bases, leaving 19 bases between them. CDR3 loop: CASRLSSGGGNEQFF. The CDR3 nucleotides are TGTGCCAGCAGACTCTCCAGTGGGGGCGGGAATGAGCAGTTCTTC. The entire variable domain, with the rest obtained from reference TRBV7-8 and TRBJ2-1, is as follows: GAGVSQSPRYKVAKRGQDVALRCDPISGHVSLFWYQQALGQGPEFLTYFQNEAQLDKSGLPSDRFFAERPEGSVSTLKIQRTQQEDSAVYLCASRLSSGGGNEQFFGPGTRLTVL.

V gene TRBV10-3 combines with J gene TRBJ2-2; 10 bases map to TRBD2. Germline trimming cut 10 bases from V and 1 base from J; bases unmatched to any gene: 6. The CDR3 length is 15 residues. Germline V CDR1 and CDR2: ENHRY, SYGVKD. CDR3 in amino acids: CASNPSGGNTGELFF. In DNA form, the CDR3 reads TGTGCCAGCAACCCTAGCGGGGGGAACACCGGGGAGCTGTTTTTT.

The chain's CDR3 is CASSPTGQGTDTQYF. CDR3 nucleotide sequence: TGTGCCAGCTCACCCACGGGACAGGGGACAGATACGCAGTATTTT. V usage is TRBV18 and J usage is TRBJ2-3, with TRBD1 matching over 10 bases. The CDR3 loop spans 15 amino acids. V shed 3 bases and J 3 bases; nucleotides not matched to a gene: 3. Germline V gene lookup returns CDR1 KGHSH and CDR2 LQKENI. The entire variable domain, with the rest obtained from reference TRBV18 and TRBJ2-3, is as follows: NAGVMQNPRHLVRRRGQEARLRCSPMKGHSHVYWYRQLPEEGLKFMVYLQKENIIDESGMPKERFSAEFPKEGPSILRIQQVVRGDSAAYFCASSPTGQGTDTQYFGPGTRLTVL.